The source of this T cell receptor (beta chain) is a study of cytomegalovirus exposure and HLA in healthy donors. Study observations and caveats: There were around 160 TCR beta chains listed as cytomegalovirus-associated. Reported results showed that the classifier diagnosed cytomegalovirus status with high specificity and sensitivity.

This CDR3 has 14 amino acids. CDR1 and CDR2 (germline): SGHNT, YYREEE (reference sequence). Trimming removed 1 base from V and 7 bases from J; junction bases left unmatched: 8. This PCR relied on a set of 60 Vbeta primers and 13 Jbeta primers. Original methodology: Unique TCR beta chains numbered roughly 84 million in a later analysis, with about 9.9 million shared. Clones were sequenced by immunoSEQ multiplex PCR, and TCRdb holds only the in-frame ones, with some missing. For V, J and clone size, that table is used; D and trimming come from the DNA. Among 250,000 or so clones, about 85% were seen once, and the ten largest hold 1.3%. The donors, nominally healthy at sampling, likely had unrecorded immune exposures. About this clone itself: The antigen remains undetermined.

This sequence originates from a human donor in good health. Sequenced input: PBMCs. This sequence joins TRBV5-4 and TRBJ2-7, with 7 bases lining up with TRBD1. This chain's CDR3 is CASSLKDRTEEQYF. CDR3 nucleotide sequence: TGTGCCAGCAGCTTGAAGGACAGGACAGAAGAGCAGTACTTC.